Included here is one TCR beta chain sequence, with context. Antigen specificity is unknown. V was cut by 5 bases and J by 1 base, with 11 bases left in between. The germline V gene has CDR1 SGHTA and CDR2 FQGNSA. This CDR3 is built from 15 residues. This entry comes from a study of response to subunit inactivated influenza vaccine. TCRdb fed the RT-PCR reads into MiXCR, producing one record per CDR3 protein. The sample has hundreds of thousands of distinct CDR3 sequences; around 13% are singletons. General study points: With each seasonal influenza vaccination, the authors suggested, few new T cells are recruited.

Specimen: PBMCs from blood, collected around 14 days before vaccination. The chain recombines TRBV7-2 with TRBJ2-2; D uncertain. This receptor was obtained from a middle-aged man who received an inactivated influenza vaccine. Here the CDR3 DNA reads TGTGCCAGCAGCGGTACTAACTTGAACACCGGGGAGCTGTTTTTT. It is translated as CASSGTNLNTGELFF.